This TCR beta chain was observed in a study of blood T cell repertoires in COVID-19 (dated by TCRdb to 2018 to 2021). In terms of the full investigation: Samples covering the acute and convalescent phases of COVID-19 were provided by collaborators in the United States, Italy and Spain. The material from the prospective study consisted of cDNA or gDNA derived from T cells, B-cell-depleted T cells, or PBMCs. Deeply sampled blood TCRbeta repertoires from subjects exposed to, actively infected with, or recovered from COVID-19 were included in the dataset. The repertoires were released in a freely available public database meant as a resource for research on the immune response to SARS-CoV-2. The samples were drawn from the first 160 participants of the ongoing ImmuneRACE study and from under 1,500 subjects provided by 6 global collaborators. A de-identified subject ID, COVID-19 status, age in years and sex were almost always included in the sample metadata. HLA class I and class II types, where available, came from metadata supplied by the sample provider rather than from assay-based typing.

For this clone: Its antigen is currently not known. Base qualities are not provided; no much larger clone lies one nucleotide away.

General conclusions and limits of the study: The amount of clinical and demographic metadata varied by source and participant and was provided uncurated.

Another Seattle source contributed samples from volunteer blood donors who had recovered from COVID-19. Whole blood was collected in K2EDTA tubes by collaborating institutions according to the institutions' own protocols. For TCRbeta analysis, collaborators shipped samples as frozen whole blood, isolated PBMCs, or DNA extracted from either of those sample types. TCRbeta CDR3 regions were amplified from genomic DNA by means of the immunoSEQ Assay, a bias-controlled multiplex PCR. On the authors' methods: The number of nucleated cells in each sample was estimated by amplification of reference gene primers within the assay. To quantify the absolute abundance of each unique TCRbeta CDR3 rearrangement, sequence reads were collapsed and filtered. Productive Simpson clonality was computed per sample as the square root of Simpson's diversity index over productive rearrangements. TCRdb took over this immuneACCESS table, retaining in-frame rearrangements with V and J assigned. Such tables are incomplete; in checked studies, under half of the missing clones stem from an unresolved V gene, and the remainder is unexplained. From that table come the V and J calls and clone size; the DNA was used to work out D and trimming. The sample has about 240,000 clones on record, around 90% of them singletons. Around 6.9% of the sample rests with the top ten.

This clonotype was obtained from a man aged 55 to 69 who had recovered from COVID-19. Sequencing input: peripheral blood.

The CDR3 protein is CASSVRLGVQNTEAFF. The sequenced DNA is TGTGCCAGCAGCGTTAGGCTCGGGGTGCAGAACACTGAAGCTTTCTTT. In this chain, TRBV9 is recombined with TRBJ1-1; confidence is insufficient to name the D gene. V is shortened by 2 bases, J by 1 base, and the region joining them spans 15 bases. The CDR3 covers 16 residues, taking in both the cysteine and the phenylalanine. The CDR3 DNA has 48 bases and is translated from base 1. As encoded in the germline V gene, CDR1 is SGDLS while CDR2 is YYNGEE.